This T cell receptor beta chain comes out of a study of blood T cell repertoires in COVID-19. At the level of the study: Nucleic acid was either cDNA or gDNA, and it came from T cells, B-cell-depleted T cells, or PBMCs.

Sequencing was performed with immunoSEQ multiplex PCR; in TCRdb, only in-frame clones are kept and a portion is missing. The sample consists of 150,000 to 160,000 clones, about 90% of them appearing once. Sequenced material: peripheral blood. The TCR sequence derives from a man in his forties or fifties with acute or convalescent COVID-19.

CDR3 sequence: CASSFQAGTDTQYF. The DNA of the CDR3 is TGTGCCAGCAGCTTCCAGGCAGGGACAGATACGCAGTATTTT. This chain links TRBV7-2 with TRBJ2-3; D possibly corresponds to TRBD1 (5 bases). The CDR3 spans 14 residues. Looked up from germline, CDR1 is SGHTA and CDR2 is FQGNSA. Trimming left V 3 bases short and J 3 bases short, with 10 bases between. The full variable domain, its missing parts supplied by reference TRBV7-2 and TRBJ2-3, is GAGVSQSPSNKVTEKGKDVELRCDPISGHTALYWYRQSLGQGLEFLIYFQGNSAPDKSGLPSDRFSAERTGGSVSTLTIQRTQQEDSAVYLCASSFQAGTDTQYFGPGTRLTVL.